These 31 T cell receptor beta chains were sequenced from one sample in a study of T cell repertoires in aging, cancer and after chemotherapy. The template was genomic DNA from peripheral blood, not RNA. TRB rearrangements spanning V, D and J were amplified using mixed TRB-A/B primers. Each CDR3 protein is one row after TCRdb ran MiXCR on the multiplex PCR reads. Here the sample spans approximately 6,400 distinct CDR3 sequences, roughly 35% being singletons. Source material: blood. These receptors came from a human donor in good health.

The J gene is TRBJ2-7, the V gene TRBV6-1, with D possibly called TRBD1 or TRBD2 (7 bases each). Looked up from germline, CDR1 is MNHNS and CDR2 is SASEGT. V dropped 5 bases and J dropped 5 bases, with 19 bases sitting between them. This CDR3 region has 15 residues. The CDR3 DNA is TGTGCCAGCAGTTACTCAGGGGGGGCCGGAGACGAGCAGTACGTC. Translating it yields CASSYSGGAGDEQYV.

The chain has TRBV5-1 and TRBJ2-3; D is unresolved. Germline V gene lookup returns CDR1 SGHRS and CDR2 YFSETQ. Trimming removed 4 bases from V and 2 bases from J, with 8 bases in between. This CDR3 comprises 13 residues. CDR3: CASSQVHTDTQYF. The CDR3, as DNA: TGCGCCAGCAGCCAGGTTCACACAGATACGCAGTATTTT.

The chain recombines TRBV30 with TRBJ1-5; 7 nucleotides agree with TRBD1. Germline assignment: CDR1 GTSNPN and CDR2 SVGIG (reference sequence). CDR3 length equals 17 residues. The V and J ends lost 3 bases and 11 bases, in that order; junction bases with no gene match: 22. Here the CDR3 reads CAWSLQTGERLSLSQHF. The CDR3 nucleotides read TGTGCCTGGAGCCTCCAAACAGGGGAAAGGTTATCATTGTCCCAGCATTTT.

The genes are TRBV18 and TRBJ2-1; a weak D match, TRBD2 (7 bases). CDR3 length: 16 amino acids. Germline assignment: CDR1 KGHSH and CDR2 LQKENI. V shed 1 base and J shed 8 bases, with 18 bases lying between them. The CDR3 loop reads CASSPRTGGAGDEQFF. For the CDR3, the DNA is TGTGCCAGCTCACCACGGACTGGGGGGGCAGGCGATGAGCAGTTCTTC.

This CDR3 reads CASSLGMNTEAFF. In nucleotides, the CDR3 is TGTGCCAGCAGCCTCGGTATGAACACTGAAGCTTTCTTT. The chain employs TRBV14 and TRBJ1-1; D not certain. Germline V gives CDR1 SGHDN, CDR2 FVKESK. The V end was cut by 4 bases, the J end by 0 bases, with 6 bases between. The CDR3 has 13 amino acids.

This rearrangement joins TRBV12-3 or TRBV12-4 to TRBJ2-1; 11 positions agree with TRBD2. Trimming removed 1 base from V and 11 bases from J; junction bases left unmatched: 7. This CDR3 region has 15 residues. In nucleotides, the CDR3 is TGTGCCAGCAGTTTAGAACTAGCGGGAGCCCATAAGCAGTTCTTC. This encodes CASSLELAGAHKQFF.

This clonotype was seen only once. The chain recombines TRBV18 with TRBJ2-5; 8 positions agree with TRBD1. Trimming took 2 bases from V and 3 from J; bases not matched to a gene: 2. Germline-derived CDR1 and CDR2 are KGHSH and LQKENI. The CDR3 is 14 amino acids. The CDR3 spells CASSPRGQEETQYF. The CDR3 nucleotides read TGTGCCAGCTCACCAAGGGGACAGGAAGAGACCCAGTACTTC.

This clonotype was seen a few times. The chain recombines TRBV15 with TRBJ2-1, with a weak D call TRBD1 (5 bases). CDR1 and CDR2 (germline): LNHNV, YYDKDF (reference sequence). Trimming took off 2 bases at V and 9 bases at J, with 26 bases between the two ends. The CDR3 runs to 18 residues. The CDR3 nucleotides are TGTGCCACCAGCAGAACCGGGCCTTCGTCAAGGGGAAGGATTGAGCAGTTCTTC. Its protein product is CATSRTGPSSRGRIEQFF.

As to this clonotype: A single base separates this from a much larger clone, so it may be a read error. CDR3 region: CASSTLGGELFF. CDR3 nucleotide sequence: TGTGCCAGCAGCACCTTGGGCGGGGAGCTGTTTTTT. This chain joins TRBV12-3 or TRBV12-4 and TRBJ2-2; D not resolved. Trimming cost V 6 bases and J 7 bases, with 9 bases left between them. This CDR3 contains 12 residues.

This clonotype was counted only a few times. Here the CDR3 reads CASSLDQETQYF. The CDR3, as DNA: TGTGCCAGCAGCTTAGACCAAGAGACCCAGTACTTC. The chain links TRBV7-6 to TRBJ2-5; D uncertain. CDR1 SGHVS and CDR2 FNYEAQ come from the germline V gene. The CDR3 length is 12 residues. V lost 1 base to trimming and J lost 0 bases, with 0 bases between them.

The chain joins TRBV6-5 to TRBJ2-1; D may be TRBD1 (5 bases). V dropped 0 bases and J dropped 13 bases, with 10 bases sitting between them. Germline CDR1 reads MNHEY; CDR2 reads SVGAGI. The CDR3 has 12 residues. CDR3 in DNA: TGTGCCAGCAGTTACTCCGCAGGGCCCCAGTTCTTC. The encoded protein is CASSYSAGPQFF.

This clonotype turned up a few times. The chain employs TRBV5-6 and TRBJ2-7; 8 bases agree with TRBD2. CDR3 size: 16 residues. The germline gives CDR1 SGHDT, CDR2 YYEEEE. The V gene end was trimmed by 4 bases and the J gene end by 0 bases; junction bases not matched to a gene: 9. The chain's CDR3 is CASSRIAGRASYEQYF. The CDR3 DNA reads as TGTGCCAGCAGCCGGATAGCGGGAAGGGCCTCCTACGAGCAGTACTTC.

The chain has TRBV29-1 and TRBJ2-7; 9 bases agree with TRBD1. The length of the CDR3 is 12 residues. From germline, CDR1 is SQVTM and CDR2 ANQGSEA. V was pared by 8 bases and J by 7 bases, with 9 bases of the junction left unmatched. Here the CDR3 DNA reads TGCAGCTCCGGACAGGGGACGGGAGAGCAGTACTTC. It translates to CSSGQGTGEQYF.

This clonotype was found a few times. The rearrangement joins TRBV7-6 to TRBJ1-1, with D uncertain. This CDR3 has 13 residues. The V end was cut by 6 bases, the J end by 0 bases, with 8 bases between. The V gene's germline CDR1 is SGHVS and CDR2 FNYEAQ. This CDR3 is CASSPDLNTEAFF. The DNA of the CDR3 is TGTGCCAGCAGTCCGGACCTGAACACTGAAGCTTTCTTT.

This clonotype was observed a handful of times. The CDR3 loop reads CASSISDTTANTGELFF. Written as DNA, the CDR3 is TGTGCCAGTAGTATTAGTGACACCACTGCGAACACCGGGGAGCTGTTTTTT. V gene TRBV19 combines with J gene TRBJ2-2; D is unclear. The CDR3 spans 17 residues. V lost 3 bases to trimming and J lost 0 bases, with 14 bases between them. Germline V gene lookup returns CDR1 LNHDA and CDR2 SQIVND (reference sequence).

This clonotype was found a few times. The J gene is TRBJ1-4, the V gene TRBV6-5; D is ambiguous. This CDR3 is built from 14 residues. Trimming removed 2 bases at V and 7 bases at J, with 11 bases between. The germline CDR1 and CDR2 sequences are MNHEY and SVGAGI. The CDR3: CASSYKPRGEKLFF. CDR3 coding DNA: TGTGCCAGCAGTTACAAACCCCGGGGTGAAAAACTGTTTTTT.

In this sample, this clonotype turned up a few times. The V call is TRBV19, the J call TRBJ2-7; D perhaps matches TRBD2 (6 bases). V was pared by 1 base and J by 2 bases, with 15 bases between. This CDR3 comprises 16 residues. CDR1 and CDR2 from the germline V gene are LNHDA and SQIVND (reference sequence). The CDR3 sequence: CASSIGGTLGAYEQYF. The CDR3 DNA reads TGTGCCAGTAGTATAGGCGGGACGTTGGGGGCCTACGAGCAGTACTTC. The variable domain in full, with the rest retrieved from reference TRBV19 and TRBJ2-7, is DGGITQSPKYLFRKEGQNVTLSCEQNLNHDAMYWYRQDPGQGLRLIYYSQIVNDFQKGDIAEGYSVSREKKESFPLTVTSAQKNPTAFYLCASSIGGTLGAYEQYFGPGTRLTVT.

This clonotype was recorded a few times. V is TRBV24-1 and J is TRBJ2-3; 7 positions match TRBD2. Germline loops: CDR1 KGHDR, CDR2 SFDVKD. Trimming at V came to 8 bases and at J to 7 bases, leaving 11 bases not matched to a gene. The CDR3 runs 14 residues. CDR3 nucleotide sequence: TGTGCCACCACCGAGGGAGGGCCGGCATATACGCAGTATTTT. It encodes CATTEGGPAYTQYF.

The chain uses TRBV12-3 or TRBV12-4 and TRBJ2-7; 9 bases map to TRBD1. The CDR3 is 15 amino acids. Germline trimming cut 8 bases from V and 3 bases from J; bases unmatched to any gene: 11. The DNA of the CDR3 is TGTGCCAGCTCCCTTTCCGGGACAGGGCGCTACGAGCAGTACTTC. Its protein is CASSLSGTGRYEQYF.

This clonotype was counted a few times. The chain has TRBV12-3 or TRBV12-4 and TRBJ1-5; no reliable D call. Between the trimmed V and J ends, which lost 4 bases and 4 bases, there was a span of 14 bases. The CDR3 has 15 residues. The CDR3 loop is CASSSERTSNQPQHF. In DNA, the CDR3 is TGTGCCAGCAGTTCGGAGCGAACTTCTAATCAGCCCCAGCATTTT.

This clonotype was seen a single time. The chain links TRBV12-3 or TRBV12-4 to TRBJ2-5; perhaps TRBD2 as D (5 bases). CDR3 length: 13 amino acids. V lost 6 bases, J lost 6 bases, and 14 bases lay in between. This chain's CDR3 is CASRSRGTQTQYF. The DNA for the CDR3 is TGTGCCAGCAGGTCTCGGGGAACGCAGACCCAGTACTTC.

CDR3 sequence: CASSMGGSGNIQYF. The CDR3 nucleotides are TGTGCCAGTAGTATGGGCGGGAGTGGAAACATTCAGTACTTC. V is TRBV19 and J is TRBJ2-4; 7 bases match TRBD2. The CDR3 totals 14 residues. With 3 bases clipped from V and 6 bases from J, the junction kept 5 bases outside the gene matches. Germline V gene data show CDR1 as LNHDA and CDR2 as SQIVND (reference sequence). The full variable domain, completed using reference TRBV19 and TRBJ2-4, is DGGITQSPKYLFRKEGQNVTLSCEQNLNHDAMYWYRQDPGQGLRLIYYSQIVNDFQKGDIAEGYSVSREKKESFPLTVTSAQKNPTAFYLCASSMGGSGNIQYFGAGTRLSVL.

The rearrangement links TRBV4-1 to TRBJ1-4; no definite D call. The CDR3 is made up of 15 amino acids. Germline loops: CDR1 MGHRA, CDR2 YSYEKL. Trimming removed 0 bases at V and 7 bases at J, with 12 bases between. This CDR3 is CASSQDRHWGEKLFF. CDR3 bases: TGCGCCAGCAGCCAAGATCGTCACTGGGGTGAAAAACTGTTTTTT.

The chain has TRBV19 and TRBJ1-4; no clear D gene. Trimming pared 6 bases from V and 8 bases from J, leaving 22 bases between. Germline values: CDR1 LNHDA, CDR2 SQIVND (reference sequence). The CDR3 length is 16 residues. The DNA for the CDR3 is TGTGCCAGTAGCCCACCCGGCGGGTTGACCGGAGAAAAACTGTTTTTT. Translation: CASSPPGGLTGEKLFF.

This chain links TRBV6-4 with TRBJ1-1; 7 positions match TRBD1. Trimming took 5 bases from V and 1 from J; bases not matched to a gene: 4. Germline loops: CDR1 MRHNA, CDR2 SNTAGT. The CDR3 has 14 residues. The CDR3 DNA reads as TGTGCCAGCAGTCACAGGGGTGGGAACACTGAAGCTTTCTTT. Residues: CASSHRGGNTEAFF.

In the case of this clonotype: The junction departs from germline at one end; a sequencing error may be responsible. V usage is TRBV5-6 and J usage is TRBJ2-3; D call uncertain. The CDR3 is 12 residues long. CDR1 SGHDT and CDR2 YYEEEE come from the germline V gene. The CDR3 sequence: CASSLKTDTQYF. The CDR3 coding sequence is TGCGCCAGCAGCTTGAAGACAGATACGCAGTATTTT.

Judged by abundance, this clonotype is medium-sized (0.01 to 0.1%). V is TRBV19 and J is TRBJ2-2, with a possible D match to TRBD2 (5 bases). V dropped 4 bases and J dropped 4 bases, with 10 bases sitting between them. CDR3 length: 14 amino acids. Germline assignment: CDR1 LNHDA and CDR2 SQIVND (reference sequence). The CDR3 loop is CASSNLALTGELFF. CDR3 nucleotide sequence: TGTGCCAGTAGTAACCTAGCCCTCACCGGGGAGCTGTTTTTT.

Turning to this clonotype: A junction boundary mismatches the germline segment, possibly from a read error. The chain recombines TRBV5-5 with TRBJ1-3; D possibly corresponds to TRBD1 (5 bases). CDR3 length: 15 residues. CDR1 and CDR2 (germline): SGHKS, YYEKEE (reference sequence). This CDR3 reads CGSSLDGGSGNTIYF. The CDR3 nucleotides are TGTGGCAGCAGCTTGGATGGGGGCTCTGGAAACACCATATATTTT.

The chain employs TRBV7-9 and TRBJ2-2, with a weak D call TRBD2 (6 bases). V shed 4 bases and J shed 0 bases, with 12 bases lying between them. CDR1 is SEHNR and CDR2 is FQNEAQ in the germline V gene (reference sequence). The CDR3 loop spans 16 amino acids. The chain's CDR3 is CASSSGGTANTGELFF. CDR3 bases: TGTGCCAGCAGCTCAGGCGGGACGGCGAACACCGGGGAGCTGTTTTTT.

This clonotype showed up just a few times. V gene TRBV27 combines with J gene TRBJ2-7, with D perhaps TRBD1 or TRBD2 (7 bases each). V lost 4 bases and J 2 bases, leaving 12 bases between the germline ends. The CDR3 loop spans 14 amino acids. Per the germline V gene, CDR1 is MNHEY and CDR2 is SMNVEV (reference sequence). As DNA, the CDR3 is TGTGCCAGCAGTTCCAGGGGGGGTGCCTACGAGCAGTACTTC. It specifies CASSSRGGAYEQYF.

The genes are TRBV6-5 and TRBJ2-1; D is unclear. CDR3 length: 11 residues. Germline lookup yields CDR1 MNHEY and CDR2 SVGAGI. The V end lost 5 bases, the J end lost 6 bases, and 5 bases lay between the germline ends. CDR3 sequence (DNA): TGTGCCAGCAGTGAGGCCAATGAGCAGTTCTTC. Its protein is CASSEANEQFF.